This record concerns one T cell receptor (beta chain) sequence. Germline V CDR1 and CDR2: PRHDT, FYEKMQ (reference sequence). The trim removed 5 bases at V and 7 bases at J, leaving 6 bases unmatched. The CDR3 contains 14 residues. This specimen comes from a study of blood T cell repertoires in COVID-19. Study-level background: COVID-19 samples from acute and convalescent phases originated in the United States, Italy and Spain. The analysed material was cDNA or gDNA that came from T cells, B-cell-depleted T cells, or PBMCs.

Original methodology: Researchers report that nucleated cell counts were estimated from reference gene primer amplification. Libraries were prepared by immunoSEQ multiplex PCR; TCRdb keeps only in-frame clonotypes and omits some of them. V and J calls and clone size follow that table, whereas D and trimming were derived from the DNA. The repertoire includes some 40,000 clones, 90% to 95% of them detected once, and approximately 15% sits in the top ten. The sequence was obtained from a young woman in a cohort sampled during active COVID-19. This chain joins TRBV13 and TRBJ2-1; 9 nucleotides align to TRBD2. Sequencing input: peripheral blood. This CDR3 is CASSPLAGVNEQFF. Written as DNA, the CDR3 is TGTGCCAGCAGCCCTTTAGCGGGAGTGAATGAGCAGTTCTTC.